Listed below are T cell receptor beta chains from one sample, sequenced in a study of early T cells in non-severe SARS-CoV-2 infection. One entry per CDR3 protein results from TCRdb running MiXCR on the 5' RACE reads. The top ten clones hold roughly 3.6% of a sample with some 80,000 distinct CDR3 sequences, 9.5% to 15% of them seen once. The sample taken for sequencing was whole blood. The source is an adult who was a healthcare worker with PCR-confirmed SARS-CoV-2 infection or an uninfected control (not recorded which). CDR3s include the opening cysteine and the closing phenylalanine or tryptophan.

TRBJ2-1	TRBV28	CASTASTYNEQFF
TRBJ2-1	TRBV30	CAWGLAVPYNEQFF
TRBJ1-6	TRBV30	CAWTPIGTANNNSPLHF
TRBJ2-5	TRBV12-3/TRBV12-4	CASSFSAGWETQYF
TRBJ1-5	TRBV20-1	CSADGTTSNQPQHF
TRBJ2-7	TRBV28	CASRRAGASHEQYF
TRBJ2-1	TRBV10-3	CAIRGTSGPYNEQFF
TRBJ2-2	TRBV11-2	CASSIESGGELFF
TRBJ2-5	TRBV5-5	CASSLESEGGLETQYF
TRBJ2-3	TRBV7-9	CASSLASRSTDTQYF
TRBJ2-1	TRBV2	CATSPGQLSYNEQFF
TRBJ1-5	TRBV7-8	CASSLERAAAGSNQPQHF
TRBJ1-4	TRBV20-1	CSARVQGDKLFF
TRBJ2-3	TRBV12-3/TRBV12-4	CASSHNPTSGRDTQYF
TRBJ2-3	TRBV30	CAWSAGAGVGTDTQYF
TRBJ1-4	TRBV3-1	CASSQRGAHEKLFF
TRBJ1-6	TRBV6-5	CASTRVGNSPLHF
TRBJ2-2	TRBV29-1	CSVDRQGTGELFF
TRBJ2-1	TRBV28	CASISGDPYNEQFF
TRBJ2-2	TRBV21-1	CASSKLGQGARGELFF
TRBJ1-2	TRBV10-2	CASYGVLEGYTF
TRBJ2-7	TRBV27	CASRPPGQGYEQYF
TRBJ2-1	TRBV2	CASRAAEGTSRWNEQFF
TRBJ1-1	TRBV18	CASSFQGGDTEAFF
TRBJ1-6	TRBV7-9	CASSRTGVGSPLHF
TRBJ2-7	TRBV11-1	CASSPHLAGYSYEQYF
TRBJ2-3	TRBV12-3/TRBV12-4	CASRGGLAGTDTQYF
TRBJ2-5	TRBV18	CASSPSLAGVVETQYF
TRBJ2-2	TRBV7-2	CASSQLPSNTGELFF
TRBJ2-1	TRBV29-1	CSVEDMTVEQFF
TRBJ2-7	TRBV20-1	CSASATTYYEQYF
TRBJ2-1	TRBV7-6	CASSPGQGTYNEQFF
TRBJ1-2	TRBV3-1	CASSQRRESGYTF
TRBJ1-2	TRBV7-9	CASSLAGGIYGYTF
TRBJ1-1	TRBV5-5	CASGRGTEAFF
TRBJ1-1	TRBV6-1	CASSAGRGTEAFF
TRBJ2-1	TRBV15	CATSRDRFPYNEQFF
TRBJ1-5	TRBV28	CASSPHGQGAGPSTF
TRBJ2-5	TRBV11-1	CASSSASLPPGETQYF